This TCR beta chain was captured by sequencing in a study of cytomegalovirus exposure and HLA in healthy donors. This PCR relied on a set of 60 Vbeta primers and 13 Jbeta primers. Profiling relied on immunoSEQ multiplex PCR, and the TCRdb table lists in-frame clones only, not all of them. Of about 31,000 clones listed, about 83% are singletons. With respect to this clone: Its antigen is as yet unknown.

The CDR3 runs 15 residues. Germline V gene sequence: CDR1 SEHNR, CDR2 FQNEAQ (reference sequence). Trimming stripped 5 bases from V and 1 base from J, with 13 bases between. Study observations and caveats: TRBV6-2, TRBV6-3 and some other V segments were excluded as indistinguishable. TCR beta chains numbering some 160 were designated cytomegalovirus-associated.

Unrecorded immune exposure was likely among donors, who were nominally healthy when sampled. The sample comprised PBMCs. The chain is built from TRBV7-9 and TRBJ2-3; D is possibly TRBD1 (6 bases). This TCR derives from a boy younger than 18 in good health and CMV-seronegative. CDR3 region: CASSHPGQGTDTQYF. The DNA for the CDR3 is TGTGCCAGCAGCCATCCGGGACAAGGCACAGATACGCAGTATTTT.